The clone carrying this T cell receptor beta chain showed up just a few times. What it recognizes is unknown. The data were taken from a study of response to subunit inactivated influenza vaccine. TCRdb analysed the RT-PCR reads with MiXCR anew, one entry per CDR3 protein. The sample contains hundreds of thousands of distinct CDR3 sequences, 15% to 20% of which appear only once. Study findings and constraints: There was a suggestion from the authors that each seasonal influenza vaccination recruits few new T cells.

The germline CDR1 and CDR2 sequences are MDHEN and SYDVKM. The CDR3 runs 15 residues. Germline trimming cut 3 bases from V and 6 bases from J; bases unmatched to any gene: 7. The receptor was isolated from a man in his forties or fifties who received an inactivated influenza vaccine. Source: PBMCs from blood, taken more than 4 days after vaccination. This chain joins TRBV28 and TRBJ2-5; 10 positions agree with TRBD2. CDR3 coding DNA: TGTGCCAGCAGTTTGCCTAGCGGGGGTGGGAAGACCCAGTACTTC. Its translation: CASSLPSGGGKTQYF.